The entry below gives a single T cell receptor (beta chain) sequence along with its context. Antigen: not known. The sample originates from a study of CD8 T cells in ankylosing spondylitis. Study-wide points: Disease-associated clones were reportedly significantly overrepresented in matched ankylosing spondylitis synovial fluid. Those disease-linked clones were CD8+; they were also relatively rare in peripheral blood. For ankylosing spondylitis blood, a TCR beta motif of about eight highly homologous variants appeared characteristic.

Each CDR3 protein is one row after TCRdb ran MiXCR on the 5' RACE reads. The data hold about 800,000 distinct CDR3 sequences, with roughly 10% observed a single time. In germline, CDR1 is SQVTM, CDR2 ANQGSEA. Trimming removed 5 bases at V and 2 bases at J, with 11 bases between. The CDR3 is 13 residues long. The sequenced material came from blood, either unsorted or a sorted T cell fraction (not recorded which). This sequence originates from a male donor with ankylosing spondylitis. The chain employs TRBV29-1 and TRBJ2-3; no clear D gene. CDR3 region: CSVLGRFTDTQYF. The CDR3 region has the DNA TGCAGCGTTCTGGGTCGGTTCACAGATACGCAGTATTTT.